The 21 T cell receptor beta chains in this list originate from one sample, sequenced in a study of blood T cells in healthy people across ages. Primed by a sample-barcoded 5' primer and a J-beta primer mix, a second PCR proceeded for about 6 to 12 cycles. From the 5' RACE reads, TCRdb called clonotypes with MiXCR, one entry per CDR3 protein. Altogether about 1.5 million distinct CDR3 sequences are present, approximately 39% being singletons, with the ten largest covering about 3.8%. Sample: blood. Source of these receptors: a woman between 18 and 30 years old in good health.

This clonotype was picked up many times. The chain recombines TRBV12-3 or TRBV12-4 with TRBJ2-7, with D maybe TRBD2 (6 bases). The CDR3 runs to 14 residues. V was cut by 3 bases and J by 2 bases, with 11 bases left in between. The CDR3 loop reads CASSFGGSTYEQYF. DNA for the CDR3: TGTGCCAGCAGTTTTGGGGGGTCGACCTACGAGCAGTACTTC.

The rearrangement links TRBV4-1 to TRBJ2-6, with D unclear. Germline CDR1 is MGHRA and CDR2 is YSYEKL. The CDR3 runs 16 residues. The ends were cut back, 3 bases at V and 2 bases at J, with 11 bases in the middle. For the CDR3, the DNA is TGCGCCAGCAGCCATAACACGGGCCCTGGGGCCAACGTCCTGACTTTC. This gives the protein CASSHNTGPGANVLTF.

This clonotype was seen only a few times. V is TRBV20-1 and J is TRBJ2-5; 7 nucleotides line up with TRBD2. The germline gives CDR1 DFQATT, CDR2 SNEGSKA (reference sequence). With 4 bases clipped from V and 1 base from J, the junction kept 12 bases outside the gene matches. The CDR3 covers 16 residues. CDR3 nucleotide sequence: TGCAGTGCTATTTTCCTAGCGGATAAATTCCAAGAGACCCAGTACTTC. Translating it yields CSAIFLADKFQETQYF.

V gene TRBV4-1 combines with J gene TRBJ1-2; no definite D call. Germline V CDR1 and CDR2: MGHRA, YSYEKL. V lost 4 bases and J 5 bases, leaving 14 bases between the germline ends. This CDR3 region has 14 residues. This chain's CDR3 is CASSPTKTGYGYTF. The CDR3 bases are TGCGCCAGCAGCCCGACAAAAACTGGGTATGGCTACACCTTC.

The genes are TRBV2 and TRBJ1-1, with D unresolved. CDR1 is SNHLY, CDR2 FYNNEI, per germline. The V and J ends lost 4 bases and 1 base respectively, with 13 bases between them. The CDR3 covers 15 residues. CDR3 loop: CASSVSGVKNTEAFF. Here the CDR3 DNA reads TGTGCCAGCAGTGTTAGCGGGGTGAAGAACACTGAAGCTTTCTTT.

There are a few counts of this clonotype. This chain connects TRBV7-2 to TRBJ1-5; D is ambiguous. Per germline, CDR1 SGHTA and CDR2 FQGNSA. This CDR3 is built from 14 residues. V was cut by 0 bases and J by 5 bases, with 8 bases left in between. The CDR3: CASSLAQSHQPQHF. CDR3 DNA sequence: TGTGCCAGCAGCTTAGCACAGTCCCATCAGCCCCAGCATTTT.

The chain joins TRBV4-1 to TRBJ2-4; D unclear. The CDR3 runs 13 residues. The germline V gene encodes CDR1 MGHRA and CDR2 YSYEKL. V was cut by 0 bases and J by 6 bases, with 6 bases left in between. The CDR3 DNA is TGCGCCAGCAGCCAAGAAAATGGAAACATTCAGTACTTC. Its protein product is CASSQENGNIQYF.

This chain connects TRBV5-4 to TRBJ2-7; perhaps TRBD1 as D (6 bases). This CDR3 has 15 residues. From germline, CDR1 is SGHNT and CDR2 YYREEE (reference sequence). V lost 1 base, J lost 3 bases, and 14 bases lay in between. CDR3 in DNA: TGTGCCAGCAGCTTGCGGGACAAGTCAGGCTACGAGCAGTACTTC. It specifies CASSLRDKSGYEQYF.

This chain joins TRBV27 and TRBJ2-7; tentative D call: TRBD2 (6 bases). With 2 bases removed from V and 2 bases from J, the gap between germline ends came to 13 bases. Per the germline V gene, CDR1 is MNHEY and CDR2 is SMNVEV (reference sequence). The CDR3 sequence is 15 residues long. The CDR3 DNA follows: TGTGCCAGCAGTTTACGTAGCGGTCTAACCTACGAGCAGTACTTC. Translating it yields CASSLRSGLTYEQYF.

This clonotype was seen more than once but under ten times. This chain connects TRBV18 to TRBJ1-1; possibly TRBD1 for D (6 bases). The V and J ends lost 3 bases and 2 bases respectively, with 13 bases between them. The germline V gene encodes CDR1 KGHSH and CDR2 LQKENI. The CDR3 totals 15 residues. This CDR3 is CASSPDRIGNTEAFF. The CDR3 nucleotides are TGTGCCAGCTCACCCGACAGGATCGGCAACACTGAAGCTTTCTTT. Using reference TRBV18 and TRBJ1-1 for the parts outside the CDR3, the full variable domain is NAGVMQNPRHLVRRRGQEARLRCSPMKGHSHVYWYRQLPEEGLKFMVYLQKENIIDESGMPKERFSAEFPKEGPSILRIQQVVRGDSAAYFCASSPDRIGNTEAFFGQGTRLTVV.

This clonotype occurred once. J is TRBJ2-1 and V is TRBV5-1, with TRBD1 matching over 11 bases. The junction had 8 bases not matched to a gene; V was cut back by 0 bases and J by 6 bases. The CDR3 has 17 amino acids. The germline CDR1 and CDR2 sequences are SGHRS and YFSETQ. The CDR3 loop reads CASSLAIGQGAFNEQFF. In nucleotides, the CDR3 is TGCGCCAGCAGCTTGGCCATAGGACAGGGGGCGTTCAATGAGCAGTTCTTC.

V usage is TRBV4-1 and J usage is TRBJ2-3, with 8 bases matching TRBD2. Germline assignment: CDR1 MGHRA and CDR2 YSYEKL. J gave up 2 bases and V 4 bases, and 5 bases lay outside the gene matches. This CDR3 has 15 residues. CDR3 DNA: TGCGCCAGCAGCCTTCAGCGGGGGCCCACAGATACGCAGTATTTT. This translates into CASSLQRGPTDTQYF.

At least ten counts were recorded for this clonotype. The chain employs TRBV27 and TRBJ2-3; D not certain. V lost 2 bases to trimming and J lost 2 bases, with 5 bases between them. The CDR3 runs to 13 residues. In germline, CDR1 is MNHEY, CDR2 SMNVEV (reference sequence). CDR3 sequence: CASSLAFTDTQYF. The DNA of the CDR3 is TGTGCCAGCAGTTTAGCCTTCACAGATACGCAGTATTTT.

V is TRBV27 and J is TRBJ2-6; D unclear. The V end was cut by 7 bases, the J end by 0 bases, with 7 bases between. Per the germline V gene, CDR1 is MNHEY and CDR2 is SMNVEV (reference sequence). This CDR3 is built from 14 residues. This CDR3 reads CASTEVSGANVLTF. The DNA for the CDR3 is TGTGCCAGCACCGAGGTCTCTGGGGCCAACGTCCTGACTTTC.

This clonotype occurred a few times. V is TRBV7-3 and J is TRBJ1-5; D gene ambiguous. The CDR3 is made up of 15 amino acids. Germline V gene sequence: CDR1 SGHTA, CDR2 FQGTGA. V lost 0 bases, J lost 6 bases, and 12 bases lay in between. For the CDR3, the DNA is TGTGCCAGCAGCTTAACGGGGAAGGTTGGTCAGCCCCAGCATTTT. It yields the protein CASSLTGKVGQPQHF.

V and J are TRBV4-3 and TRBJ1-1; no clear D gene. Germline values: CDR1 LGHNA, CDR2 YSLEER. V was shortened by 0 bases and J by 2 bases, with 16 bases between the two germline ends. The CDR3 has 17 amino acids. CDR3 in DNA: TGCGCCAGCAGCCAAGAGGGTACAACATTCTCCAACACTGAAGCTTTCTTT. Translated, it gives CASSQEGTTFSNTEAFF.

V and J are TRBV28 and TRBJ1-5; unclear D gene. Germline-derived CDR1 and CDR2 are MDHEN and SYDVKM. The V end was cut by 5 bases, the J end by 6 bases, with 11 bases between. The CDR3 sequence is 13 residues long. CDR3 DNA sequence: TGTGCCAGCAGTAACGGTGGGTTTCAGCCCCAGCATTTT. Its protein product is CASSNGGFQPQHF.

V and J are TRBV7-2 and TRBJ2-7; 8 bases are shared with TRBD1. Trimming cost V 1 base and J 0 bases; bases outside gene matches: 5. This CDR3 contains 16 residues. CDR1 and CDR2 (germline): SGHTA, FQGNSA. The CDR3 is CASSLDRTGFSYEQYF. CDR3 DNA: TGTGCCAGCAGCTTAGACCGGACAGGGTTCTCCTACGAGCAGTACTTC.

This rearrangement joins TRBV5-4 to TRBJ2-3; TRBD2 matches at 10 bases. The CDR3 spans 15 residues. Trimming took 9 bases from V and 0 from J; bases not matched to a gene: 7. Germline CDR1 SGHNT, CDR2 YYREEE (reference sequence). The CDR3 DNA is TGTGCCACATCTAGCGGGGGAGATAGCACAGATACGCAGTATTTT. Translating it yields CATSSGGDSTDTQYF.

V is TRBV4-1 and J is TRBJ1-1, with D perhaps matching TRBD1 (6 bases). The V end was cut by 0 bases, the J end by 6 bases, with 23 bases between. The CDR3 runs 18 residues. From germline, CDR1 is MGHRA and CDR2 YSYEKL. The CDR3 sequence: CASSQDPTGAEIGAEAFF. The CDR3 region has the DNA TGCGCCAGCAGCCAAGATCCGACGGGGGCCGAGATCGGAGCTGAAGCTTTCTTT.

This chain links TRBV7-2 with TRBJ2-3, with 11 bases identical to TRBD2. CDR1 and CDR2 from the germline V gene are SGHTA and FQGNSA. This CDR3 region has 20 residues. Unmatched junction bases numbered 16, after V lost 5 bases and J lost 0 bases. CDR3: CASSPRLAGFFIPSTDTQYF. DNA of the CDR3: TGTGCCAGCAGCCCCCGACTAGCGGGGTTCTTTATCCCTAGCACAGATACGCAGTATTTT.